A selection of T cell receptor beta chains follows, all from one sample in a study of blood T cell repertoires in COVID-19. Generated by immunoSEQ multiplex PCR, the TCRdb table keeps only in-frame clones and is missing some. The sample shows approximately 290,000 clones, about 90% of them seen only once. Sequenced sample: PBMCs or T cells enriched from blood (not recorded which). The receptors shown here come from a woman aged 18-29 years with acute COVID-19. Both conserved end residues are part of each CDR3. A D gene is named only where the DNA matches it firmly. Size values are once, few and many counts, or a class for expanded clones, and some rows have none.

V gene	J gene	D gene	clone size	CDR3 protein	CDR3 DNA
TRBV29-1	TRBJ2-3	TRBD1	once	CSVAGGSSDTQYF	TGCAGCGTCGCAGGGGGCAGCTCAGATACGCAGTATTTT
TRBV12-5	TRBJ2-1	TRBD1	.	CASGLERTGGNEQFF	TGTGCTAGTGGTTTGGAGCGGACAGGGGGCAATGAGCAGTTCTTC
TRBV10-2	TRBJ2-7	.	.	CASSETVFASGPQYF	TGCGCCAGCAGTGAGACCGTATTCGCCTCAGGGCCACAGTACTTC
TRBV5-3	TRBJ1-6	TRBD1	few	CARSLDRGWNSPLHF	TGTGCCAGAAGCTTGGACAGGGGATGGAATTCACCCCTCCACTTT
TRBV21-1	TRBJ1-1	.	.	CASSKEVGRGNPEAFF	.
TRBV19	TRBJ2-2	.	.	CASNPAGRTLNTGELFF	TGTGCCAGTAATCCGGCAGGGAGGACCCTGAACACCGGGGAGCTGTTTTTT
TRBV15	TRBJ2-5	.	.	CATSRDSQETQYF	TGTGCCACCAGCAGAGACAGTCAAGAGACCCAGTACTTC
TRBV15	TRBJ1-3	.	.	CATSREGSPGNTIYF	TGTGCCACCAGCAGAGAAGGTAGCCCTGGAAACACCATATATTTT
TRBV7-2	TRBJ1-6	.	.	CASSLVGNSPLHF	TGTGCCAGCAGCTTAGTGGGCAATTCACCCCTCCACTTT
TRBV1	TRBJ2-7	.	.	CTSSHASRGNGQQYF	TGCACCAGCAGCCATGCCTCCCGGGGGAACGGGCAGCAGTACTTC
TRBV2	TRBJ1-1	.	.	CASIPYQGNTEAFF	TGTGCCAGCATTCCGTACCAGGGAAACACTGAAGCTTTCTTT
TRBV9	TRBJ2-7	TRBD2	.	CASSFTGTSAEQYF	TGTGCCAGCAGCTTCACCGGGACTAGCGCCGAGCAGTACTTC
TRBV9	TRBJ2-7	TRBD2	.	CASSVSGRDYEQYF	TGTGCCAGCAGCGTTAGCGGGAGGGACTACGAGCAGTACTTC
TRBV5-1	TRBJ1-4	TRBD1	.	CASSGTATNEKLFF	TGCGCCAGCAGCGGGACAGCCACTAATGAAAAACTGTTTTTT
TRBV11-2	TRBJ2-3	TRBD2	.	CASSNIPGLAEKVDTQYF	TGTGCCAGCAGCAATATTCCGGGACTAGCGGAGAAAGTAGATACGCAGTATTTT
TRBV9	TRBJ1-5	TRBD1	.	CASSTGGGNQPQHF	TGTGCCAGCAGCACAGGGGGAGGGAATCAGCCCCAGCATTTT
TRBV2	TRBJ1-5	TRBD1	.	CASSGGTGPSIRGNQPQHF	TGTGCCAGCAGTGGCGGGACAGGACCATCTATAAGGGGCAATCAGCCCCAGCATTTT
TRBV4-1	TRBJ2-7	TRBD1	.	CASSRYLDRDSTYEQYF	TGCGCCAGCAGCCGTTATTTGGACAGGGACTCGACCTACGAGCAGTACTTC
TRBV4-2	TRBJ1-4	TRBD1	few	CASSPQGATNEKLFF	TGTGCCAGCAGCCCACAGGGGGCAACTAATGAAAAACTGTTTTTT
TRBV9	TRBJ2-1	TRBD2	.	CASSPRGTSGLHEQFF	TGTGCCAGCAGCCCCCGCGGGACTAGCGGGTTGCATGAGCAGTTCTTC
TRBV5-1	TRBJ2-7	TRBD2	.	CASRPSPGGSYEQYF	TGCGCCAGCAGACCCAGCCCGGGAGGATCCTACGAGCAGTACTTC
TRBV29-1	TRBJ2-1	TRBD2	.	CSVPGLAGKYYNEQFF	TGCAGCGTGCCGGGACTAGCGGGAAAATACTACAATGAGCAGTTCTTC